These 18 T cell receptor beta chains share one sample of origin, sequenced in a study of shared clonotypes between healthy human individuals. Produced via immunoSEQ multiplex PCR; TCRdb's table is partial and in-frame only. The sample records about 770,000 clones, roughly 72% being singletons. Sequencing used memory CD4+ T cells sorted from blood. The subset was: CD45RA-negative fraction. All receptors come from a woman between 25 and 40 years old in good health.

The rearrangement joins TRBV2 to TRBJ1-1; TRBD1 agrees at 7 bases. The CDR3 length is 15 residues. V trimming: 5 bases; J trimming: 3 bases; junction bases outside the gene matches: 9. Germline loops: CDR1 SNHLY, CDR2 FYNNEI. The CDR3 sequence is CASSLKRTGDTEAFF. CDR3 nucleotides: TGTGCCAGCAGTCTGAAGAGGACAGGCGACACTGAAGCTTTCTTT.

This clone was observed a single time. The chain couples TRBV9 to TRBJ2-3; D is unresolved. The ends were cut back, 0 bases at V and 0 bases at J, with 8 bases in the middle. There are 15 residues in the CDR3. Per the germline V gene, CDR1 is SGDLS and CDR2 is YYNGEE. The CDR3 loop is CASSVDLGSTDTQYF. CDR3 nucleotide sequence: TGTGCCAGCAGCGTAGACCTCGGGAGCACAGATACGCAGTATTTT.

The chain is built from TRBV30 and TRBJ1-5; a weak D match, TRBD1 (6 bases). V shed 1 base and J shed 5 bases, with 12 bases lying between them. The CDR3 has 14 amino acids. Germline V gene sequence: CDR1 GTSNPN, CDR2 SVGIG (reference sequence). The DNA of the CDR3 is TGTGCCTGGAGTGCTCAGGGGTTCGATCAGCCCCAGCATTTT. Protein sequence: CAWSAQGFDQPQHF.

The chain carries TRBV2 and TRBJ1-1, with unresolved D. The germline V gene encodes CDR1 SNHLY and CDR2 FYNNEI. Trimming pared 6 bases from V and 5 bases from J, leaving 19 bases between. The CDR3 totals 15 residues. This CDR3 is CASSEKSLEGTEAFF. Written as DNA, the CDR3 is TGTGCCAGCAGCGAAAAGTCCCTGGAGGGTACTGAAGCTTTCTTT.

CDR3 coding DNA: TGTGCCAGTAGTATAATGAAGGGGGATGGGCAGCCCCAGCATTTT. This sequence encodes CASSIMKGDGQPQHF. The J gene is TRBJ1-5, the V gene TRBV19, with D possibly matching TRBD1 (6 bases). V was pared by 2 bases and J by 7 bases, with 15 bases between. The CDR3 runs to 15 residues. Germline assignment: CDR1 LNHDA and CDR2 SQIVND (reference sequence).

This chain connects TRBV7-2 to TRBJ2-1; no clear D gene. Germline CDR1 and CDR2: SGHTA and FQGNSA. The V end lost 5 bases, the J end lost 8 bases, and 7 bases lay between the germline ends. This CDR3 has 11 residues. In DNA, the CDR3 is TGTGCCAGCAGCAGCCGGGATGAGCAGTTCTTC. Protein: CASSSRDEQFF.

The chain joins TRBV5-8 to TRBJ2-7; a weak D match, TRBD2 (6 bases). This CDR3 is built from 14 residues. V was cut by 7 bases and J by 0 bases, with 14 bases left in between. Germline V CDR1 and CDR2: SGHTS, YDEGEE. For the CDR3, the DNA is TGTGCCAGCGGGGGGTACGGGACCTCCTACGAGCAGTACTTC. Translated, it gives CASGGYGTSYEQYF.

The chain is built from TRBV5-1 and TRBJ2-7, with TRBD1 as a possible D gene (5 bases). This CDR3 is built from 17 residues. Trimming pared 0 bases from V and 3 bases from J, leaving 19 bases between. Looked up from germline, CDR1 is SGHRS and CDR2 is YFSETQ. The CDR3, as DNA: TGCGCCAGCAGCTTGGCGCTTCGGTTAGGGGTCGGCTACGAGCAGTACTTC. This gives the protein CASSLALRLGVGYEQYF.

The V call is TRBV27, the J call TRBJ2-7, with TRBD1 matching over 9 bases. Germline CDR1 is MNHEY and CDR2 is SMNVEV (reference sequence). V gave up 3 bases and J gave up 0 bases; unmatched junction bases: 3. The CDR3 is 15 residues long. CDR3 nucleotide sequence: TGTGCCAGCAGTTTTGGGACAGGGCTCTCCTACGAGCAGTACTTC. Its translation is CASSFGTGLSYEQYF.

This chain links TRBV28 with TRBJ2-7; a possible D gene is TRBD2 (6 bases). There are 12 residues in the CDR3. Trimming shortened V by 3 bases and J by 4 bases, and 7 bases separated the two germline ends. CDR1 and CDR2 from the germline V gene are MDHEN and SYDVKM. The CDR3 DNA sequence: TGTGCCAGCAGTTTCGGACTATACGAGCAGTACTTC. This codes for CASSFGLYEQYF. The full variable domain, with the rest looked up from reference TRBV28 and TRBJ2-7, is DVKVTQSSRYLVKRTGEKVFLECVQDMDHENMFWYRQDPGLGLRLIYFSYDVKMKEKGDIPEGYSVSREKKERFSLILESASTNQTSMYLCASSFGLYEQYFGPGTRLTVT.

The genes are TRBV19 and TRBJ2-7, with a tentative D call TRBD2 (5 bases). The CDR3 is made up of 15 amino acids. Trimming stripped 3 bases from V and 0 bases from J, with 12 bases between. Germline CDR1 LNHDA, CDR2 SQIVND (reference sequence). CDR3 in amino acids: CASSIGLRSSYEQYF. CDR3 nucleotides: TGTGCCAGTAGTATTGGACTGAGGAGCTCCTACGAGCAGTACTTC. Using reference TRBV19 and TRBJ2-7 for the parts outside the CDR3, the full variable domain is DGGITQSPKYLFRKEGQNVTLSCEQNLNHDAMYWYRQDPGQGLRLIYYSQIVNDFQKGDIAEGYSVSREKKESFPLTVTSAQKNPTAFYLCASSIGLRSSYEQYFGPGTRLTVT.

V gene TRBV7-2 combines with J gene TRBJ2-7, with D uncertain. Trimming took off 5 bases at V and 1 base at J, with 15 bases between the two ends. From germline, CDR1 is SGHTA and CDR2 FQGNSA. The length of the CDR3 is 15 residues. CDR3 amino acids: CASSPQPALSYEQYF. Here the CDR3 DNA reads TGTGCCAGCAGCCCTCAGCCGGCCCTATCCTACGAGCAGTACTTC.

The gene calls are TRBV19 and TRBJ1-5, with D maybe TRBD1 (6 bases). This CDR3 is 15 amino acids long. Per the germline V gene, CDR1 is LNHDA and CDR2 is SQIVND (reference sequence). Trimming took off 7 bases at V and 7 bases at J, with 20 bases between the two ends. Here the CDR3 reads CASISSAGARQPQHF. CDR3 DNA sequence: TGTGCCAGTATCTCCTCTGCGGGGGCTCGACAGCCCCAGCATTTT. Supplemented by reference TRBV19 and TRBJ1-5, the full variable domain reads DGGITQSPKYLFRKEGQNVTLSCEQNLNHDAMYWYRQDPGQGLRLIYYSQIVNDFQKGDIAEGYSVSREKKESFPLTVTSAQKNPTAFYLCASISSAGARQPQHFGDGTRLSIL.

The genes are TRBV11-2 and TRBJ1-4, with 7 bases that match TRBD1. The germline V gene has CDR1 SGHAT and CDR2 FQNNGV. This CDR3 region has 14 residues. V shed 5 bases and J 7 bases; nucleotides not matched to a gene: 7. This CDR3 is CASSRDSNPEKLFF. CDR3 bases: TGTGCCAGCAGCCGGGACAGCAATCCTGAAAAACTGTTTTTT.

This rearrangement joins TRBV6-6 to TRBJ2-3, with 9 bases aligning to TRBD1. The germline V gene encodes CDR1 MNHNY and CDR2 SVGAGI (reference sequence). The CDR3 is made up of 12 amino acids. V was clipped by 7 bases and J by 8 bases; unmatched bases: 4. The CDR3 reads CASTGTGSTQYF. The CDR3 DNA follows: TGTGCCAGCACGGGGACAGGGTCTACGCAGTATTTT.

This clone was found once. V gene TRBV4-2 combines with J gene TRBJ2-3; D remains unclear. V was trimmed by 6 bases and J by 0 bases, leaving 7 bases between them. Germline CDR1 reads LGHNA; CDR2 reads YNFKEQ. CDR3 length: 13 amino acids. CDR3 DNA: TGTGCCAGCAGGGTGGGGAGCACAGATACGCAGTATTTT. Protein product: CASRVGSTDTQYF.

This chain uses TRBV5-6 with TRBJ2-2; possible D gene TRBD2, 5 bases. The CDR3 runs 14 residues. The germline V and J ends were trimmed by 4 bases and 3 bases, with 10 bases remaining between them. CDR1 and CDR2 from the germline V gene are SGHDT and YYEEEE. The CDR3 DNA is TGTGCCAGCAGCCTACGACTATACACCGGGGAGCTGTTTTTT. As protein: CASSLRLYTGELFF. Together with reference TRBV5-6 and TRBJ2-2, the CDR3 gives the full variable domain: DAGVTQSPTHLIKTRGQQVTLRCSPKSGHDTVSWYQQALGQGPQFIFQYYEEEERQRGNFPDRFSGHQFPNYSSELNVNALLLGDSALYLCASSLRLYTGELFFGEGSRLTVL.

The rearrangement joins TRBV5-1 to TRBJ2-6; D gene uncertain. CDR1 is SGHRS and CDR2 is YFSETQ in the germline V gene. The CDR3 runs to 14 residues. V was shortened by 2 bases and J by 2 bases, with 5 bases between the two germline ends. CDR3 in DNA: TGCGCCAGCAGCTTTGGGCCTGGGGCCAACGTCCTGACTTTC. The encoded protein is CASSFGPGANVLTF.